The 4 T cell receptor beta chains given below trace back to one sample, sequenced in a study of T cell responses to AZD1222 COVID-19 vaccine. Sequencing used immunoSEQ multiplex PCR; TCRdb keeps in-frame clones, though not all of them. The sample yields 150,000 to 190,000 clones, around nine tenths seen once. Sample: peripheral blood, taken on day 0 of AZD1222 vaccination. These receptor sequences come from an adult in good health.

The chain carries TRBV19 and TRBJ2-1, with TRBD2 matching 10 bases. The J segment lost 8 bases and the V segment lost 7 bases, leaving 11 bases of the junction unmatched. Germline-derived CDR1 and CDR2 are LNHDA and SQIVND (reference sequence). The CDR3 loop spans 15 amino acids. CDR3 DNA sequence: TGTGCCAGTAACCCCCGGACTAGCGGCGGAGATGAGCAGTTCTTC. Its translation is CASNPRTSGGDEQFF. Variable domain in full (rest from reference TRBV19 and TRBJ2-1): DGGITQSPKYLFRKEGQNVTLSCEQNLNHDAMYWYRQDPGQGLRLIYYSQIVNDFQKGDIAEGYSVSREKKESFPLTVTSAQKNPTAFYLCASNPRTSGGDEQFFGPGTRLTVL.

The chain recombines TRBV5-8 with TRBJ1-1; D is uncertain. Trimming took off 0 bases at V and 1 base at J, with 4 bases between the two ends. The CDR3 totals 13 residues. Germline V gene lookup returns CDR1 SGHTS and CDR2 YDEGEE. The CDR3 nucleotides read TGTGCCAGCAGCTTGGACAGGAACACTGAAGCTTTCTTT. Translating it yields CASSLDRNTEAFF.

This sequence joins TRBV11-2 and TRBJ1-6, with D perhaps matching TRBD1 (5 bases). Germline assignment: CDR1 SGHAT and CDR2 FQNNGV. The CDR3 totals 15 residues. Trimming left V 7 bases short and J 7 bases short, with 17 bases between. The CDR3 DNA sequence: TGTGCCAGCAACCATCGACAGAGAGAAAATTCACCCCTCCACTTT. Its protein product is CASNHRQRENSPLHF.

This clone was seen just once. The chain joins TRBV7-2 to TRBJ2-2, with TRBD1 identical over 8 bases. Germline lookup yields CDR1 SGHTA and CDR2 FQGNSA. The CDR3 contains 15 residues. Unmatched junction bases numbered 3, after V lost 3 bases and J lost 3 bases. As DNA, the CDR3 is TGTGCCAGCAGCTTCGGACAGGGCTACACCGGGGAGCTGTTTTTT. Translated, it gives CASSFGQGYTGELFF.